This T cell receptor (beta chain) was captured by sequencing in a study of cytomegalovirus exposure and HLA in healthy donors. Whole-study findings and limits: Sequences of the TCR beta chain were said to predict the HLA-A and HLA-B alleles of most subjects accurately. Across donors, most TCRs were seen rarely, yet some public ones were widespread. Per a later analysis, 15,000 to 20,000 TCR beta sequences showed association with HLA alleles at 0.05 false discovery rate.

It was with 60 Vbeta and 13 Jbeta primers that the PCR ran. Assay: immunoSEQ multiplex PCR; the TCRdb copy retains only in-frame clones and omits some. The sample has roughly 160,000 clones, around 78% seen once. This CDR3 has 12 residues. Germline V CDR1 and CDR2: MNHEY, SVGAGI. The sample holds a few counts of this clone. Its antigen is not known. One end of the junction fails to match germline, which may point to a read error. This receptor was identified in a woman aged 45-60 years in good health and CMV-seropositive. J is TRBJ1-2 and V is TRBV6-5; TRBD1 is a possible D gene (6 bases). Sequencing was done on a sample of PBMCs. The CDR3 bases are TGTGCCAGCAGTGATCTCCAGGGGAGCTATTGCTTC. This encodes CASSDLQGSYCF.